This TCR beta chain was captured in a study of T cell responses to AZD1222 COVID-19 vaccine. Method: immunoSEQ multiplex PCR; TCRdb's copy keeps in-frame clones and lacks some. The repertoire consists of 150,000 to 200,000 clones, with approximately 93% occurring once and the leading ten covering under 4%. The CDR3 loop spans 17 amino acids. Germline V CDR1 and CDR2: SGDLS, YYNGEE. The germline V and J ends were trimmed by 0 bases and 8 bases, with 18 bases remaining between them. Overall study results and limits: Unmutated variant regions are reportedly targeted by nearly half of spike-specific TCRs. It was only 6 or 7 AZD1222 recipients who were seropositive at baseline.

Concerning this clone itself: Its antigen is undetermined.

The sequence was collected from an adult who received the AZD1222 COVID-19 vaccine. Specimen: peripheral blood, collected 28 days after the second AZD1222 dose. The chain couples TRBV9 to TRBJ1-6; D uncertain. CDR3 DNA sequence: TGTGCCAGCAGCGTAGCCCCCCTGGGTCCCCCCGATTCACCCCTCCACTTT. This gives the protein CASSVAPLGPPDSPLHF. The variable domain in full, with the rest retrieved from reference TRBV9 and TRBJ1-6, is DSGVTQTPKHLITATGQRVTLRCSPRSGDLSVYWYQQSLDQGLQFLIQYYNGEERAKGNILERFSAQQFPDLHSELNLSSLELGDSALYFCASSVAPLGPPDSPLHFGNGTRLTVT.